The 3 T cell receptor beta chains below come from one sample, sequenced in a study of regulatory T cells in long-lasting Graves disease. Researchers made TCR beta libraries by using iRepertoire HTBI primers and running Arm-PCR on CDR3 regions. TCRdb recomputed calls from the multiplex PCR reads with MiXCR, one row per CDR3 protein. The sample has around 400,000 distinct CDR3 sequences, about 14% seen once; the top ten hold approximately 21%. Sample time point: newly diagnosed GD, antithyroid drugs for less than 3 months. TCR sequences were obtained from RNA taken from PBMCs. This sample comprised peripheral blood mononuclear cells (PBMCs), obtained at new diagnosis, from a patient treated with antithyroid drugs. Source of these receptors: a female donor with Graves disease.

The J gene is TRBJ1-6, the V gene TRBV19; the D is unclear. Trimming pared 7 bases from V and 5 bases from J, leaving 9 bases between. The CDR3 sequence is 13 residues long. Germline V gives CDR1 LNHDA, CDR2 SQIVND (reference sequence). CDR3 nucleotides: TGTGCCAGTACGCGGTCGGATAATTCACCCCTCCACTTT. Its protein is CASTRSDNSPLHF.

This clonotype occurred many times. CDR3 protein: CASTLRGTYNEQFF. The CDR3 coding sequence is TGTGCCAGCACGCTACGGGGGACGTACAATGAGCAGTTCTTC. The chain links TRBV12-3 or TRBV12-4 to TRBJ2-1; possible D gene TRBD2, 6 bases. This CDR3 contains 14 residues. V lost 7 bases to trimming and J lost 4 bases, with 14 bases between them.

This clonotype was recorded many times. The rearrangement uses TRBV12-3 or TRBV12-4 and TRBJ2-3; D not resolved. V was trimmed by 5 bases and J by 0 bases, leaving 15 bases between them. CDR3 length: 16 residues. Here the CDR3 DNA reads TGTGCCAGCAGTCCGCTTGCCGGCCCTAGCACAGATACGCAGTATTTT. Amino acids: CASSPLAGPSTDTQYF.